The sequence of this T cell receptor (beta chain) was determined in a study of T cells after posttransplantation cyclophosphamide. Germline values: CDR1 SGHNT, CDR2 YYREEE (reference sequence). This CDR3 has 15 amino acids. V lost 0 bases, J lost 5 bases, and 4 bases stayed unmatched. This clone was observed a single time. TCRdb keeps only in-frame clones here, not all; method: immunoSEQ multiplex PCR. The data contain under 3,000 clones, 74% of them singletons. The sequenced material came from PBMCs. The chain carries TRBV5-4 and TRBJ1-2, with 10 bases lining up with TRBD1. The TCR was taken from a man aged 25 to 40 with a blood cancer, CMV-positive, and with a related stem cell donor. CDR3 in amino acids: CASSLGRGQGYGYTF. The CDR3 nucleotides read TGTGCCAGCAGCTTGGGTCGGGGACAGGGGTATGGCTACACCTTC.